These T cell receptor beta chains were read from a single sample in a study of blood T cell repertoires in COVID-19. Data came from immunoSEQ multiplex PCR; TCRdb stores just in-frame clones and leaves some out. This table has a few hundred thousand clones, roughly 85% appearing once. Sequencing was performed on PBMCs or T cells enriched from blood (not recorded which). All receptors come from a middle-aged woman with acute COVID-19. Both conserved end residues are part of each CDR3. D genes are given only for firm matches. Clone size is shown for a subset of rows, as once, few, many or a class of expanded clone.

TRBJ1-2 | TRBV5-1 | NA | NA | CASSWEGGYGYTF | TGCGCCAGCAGCTGGGAGGGAGGTTATGGCTACACCTTC
TRBJ1-4 | TRBV6-5 | NA | NA | CASSYSPGRNEKLFF | TGTGCCAGCAGTTACTCCCCAGGGAGGAATGAAAAACTGTTTTTT
TRBJ2-1 | TRBV20-1 | few | NA | CSANRGSEQFF | TGCAGTGCTAATAGGGGAAGTGAGCAGTTCTTC
TRBJ2-1 | TRBV5-1 | once | TRBD2 | CASSPATSGIDNEQFF | TGCGCCAGCAGCCCGGCCACTAGCGGGATCGACAATGAGCAGTTCTTC
TRBJ1-2 | TRBV19 | NA | TRBD1 | CASIPYEGQGIGQDGYTF | TGTGCCAGTATCCCCTATGAGGGACAGGGGATCGGTCAAGATGGCTACACCTTC
TRBJ2-2 | TRBV24-1 | few | NA | CATSDPTGRVTGELFF | TGTGCCACCAGTGATCCAACAGGGAGGGTCACCGGGGAGCTGTTTTTT
TRBJ2-1 | TRBV19 | NA | TRBD2 | CASSMDLRGDEQFF | TGTGCCAGTAGTATGGATCTCCGGGGGGATGAGCAGTTCTTC
TRBJ2-2 | TRBV30 | NA | NA | CAWSEWGSGELFF | TGTGCCTGGAGTGAATGGGGCAGCGGGGAGCTGTTTTTT
TRBJ2-3 | TRBV3-1/TRBV3-2 | few | TRBD1 | CASSGQGGTDTQYF | TGTGCCAGCAGCGGACAGGGGGGAACAGATACGCAGTATTTT
TRBJ1-1 | TRBV10-3 | NA | TRBD1 | CAISDHDRVGGYTEAFF | TGTGCCATCAGTGACCACGACAGGGTGGGAGGTTACACTGAAGCTTTCTTT
TRBJ2-1 | TRBV28 | NA | NA | CASIPAGSSYNEQFF | TGTGCCAGCATCCCGGCGGGAAGCTCCTACAATGAGCAGTTCTTC
TRBJ1-6 | TRBV3-1/TRBV3-2 | NA | NA | CASSQGLPGRDNSPLHF | TGTGCCAGCAGCCAAGGGCTTCCGGGGAGGGATAATTCACCCCTCCACTTT
TRBJ2-3 | TRBV7-6 | NA | TRBD2 | CASSLTGGSTDTQYF | TGTGCCAGCAGCTTAACCGGGGGGAGCACAGATACGCAGTATTTT
TRBJ1-6 | TRBV27 | NA | TRBD1 | CASSLSPGQGTGSYNSPLHF | TGTGCCAGCAGTTTATCGCCCGGACAGGGGACGGGGTCCTATAATTCACCCCTCCACTTT
TRBJ2-2 | TRBV7-9 | NA | NA | CASSFPKQGGAGELFF | TGTGCCAGCAGCTTCCCAAAACAGGGAGGGGCCGGGGAGCTGTTTTTT
TRBJ2-2 | TRBV9 | once | TRBD2 | CASSVREASPGELFF | TGTGCCAGCAGCGTACGGGAGGCTTCTCCCGGGGAGCTGTTTTTT
TRBJ1-5 | TRBV30 | NA | NA | CAWSPPAGGGQPQHF | TGTGCCTGGAGTCCCCCGGCAGGAGGTGGCCAGCCCCAGCATTTT
TRBJ2-3 | TRBV7-2 | once | TRBD1 | CASSSAGTGSSDTQYF | TGTGCCAGCAGCTCCGCCGGGACAGGGTCGTCAGATACGCAGTATTTT
TRBJ1-6 | TRBV2 | NA | TRBD1 | CASSEPRGRSNSPLHF | TGTGCCAGCAGTGAACCCAGGGGGCGCAGTAATTCACCCCTCCACTTT
TRBJ1-1 | TRBV7-9 | NA | NA | CASSPEGNTEAFF | TGTGCCAGCAGCCCCGAGGGGAACACTGAAGCTTTCTTT
TRBJ1-2 | TRBV7-3 | NA | NA | CASSLQGEGYTF | TGTGCCAGCAGCCTACAGGGTGAGGGCTACACCTTC
TRBJ2-5 | TRBV5-1 | NA | NA | CASSGLAQETQYF | TGCGCCAGCAGTGGATTAGCCCAAGAGACCCAGTACTTC
TRBJ1-1 | TRBV11-2 | NA | NA | CASSEAGEAFF | TGTGCCAGCAGCGAAGCAGGCGAAGCTTTCTTT
TRBJ2-3 | TRBV19 | NA | TRBD2 | CASSIGASGRADTQYF | TGTGCCAGTAGTATAGGGGCTAGCGGGAGGGCAGATACGCAGTATTTT
TRBJ2-2 | TRBV4-2 | few | TRBD2 | CASSSGAGGGGELFF | TGTGCCAGCAGTAGTGGAGCGGGAGGTGGAGGGGAGCTGTTTTTT
TRBJ2-1 | TRBV24-1 | once | TRBD2 | CATSEERDGDEQFF | TGTGCCACCAGTGAGGAGCGGGACGGCGATGAGCAGTTCTTC
TRBJ1-6 | TRBV6-6 | NA | TRBD1 | CASSPSGTGSSSYNSPLHF | TGTGCCAGCAGTCCGTCGGGGACAGGGAGCAGCTCCTATAATTCACCCCTCCACTTT
TRBJ2-7 | TRBV27 | NA | TRBD1 | CASSLSTGGWAYEQYF | TGTGCCAGCAGTTTATCCACAGGGGGGTGGGCCTACGAGCAGTACTTC
TRBJ1-5 | TRBV28 | NA | TRBD1 | CASSLWGTGKRNQPQHF | TGTGCCAGCAGTTTATGGGGGACAGGGAAACGCAATCAGCCCCAGCATTTT
TRBJ1-1 | TRBV5-1 | NA | TRBD1 | CASSLQGINTEAFF | TGCGCCAGCTCTTTACAGGGGATAAACACTGAAGCTTTCTTT
TRBJ1-5 | TRBV5-4 | NA | NA | CASTPAGGAQPQHF | TGTGCCAGCACCCCGGCGGGGGGCGCCCAGCCCCAGCATTTT
TRBJ1-5 | TRBV14 | NA | NA | CASSQVSGQPQHF | TGTGCCAGCAGCCAAGTGTCAGGGCAACCCCAGCATTTT
TRBJ2-1 | TRBV7-6 | NA | TRBD2 | CASSSGTSGRAIHGEQFF | TGTGCCAGCAGCTCCGGGACTAGCGGGAGAGCCATTCACGGGGAGCAGTTCTTC
TRBJ2-3 | TRBV3-1/TRBV3-2 | NA | TRBD1 | CASSPATGGANTQYF | TGTGCCAGCAGCCCCGCAACAGGGGGCGCGAATACGCAGTATTTT
TRBJ2-7 | TRBV28 | few | NA | CASSLSREQYF | TGTGCCAGCAGTTTGTCGAGGGAGCAGTACTTC
TRBJ2-7 | TRBV6-5 | NA | TRBD1 | CASSRGQGAYEQYF | TGTGCCAGCTCGCGGGGACAGGGGGCTTACGAGCAGTACTTC
TRBJ1-2 | TRBV19 | NA | NA | CASSSSGVRSNYGYTF | TGTGCCAGTAGTTCGTCGGGGGTGCGCTCTAACTATGGCTACACCTTC
TRBJ1-6 | TRBV3-1/TRBV3-2 | NA | TRBD1 | CASHGTGVSPLHF | TGTGCCAGCCACGGGACAGGGGTTTCACCCCTCCACTTT
TRBJ2-1 | TRBV15 | few | TRBD2 | CATSEGLAGGYEQFF | TGTGCCACCAGCGAGGGACTAGCGGGAGGCTATGAGCAGTTCTTC
TRBJ1-6 | TRBV5-1 | NA | NA | CASSPLSSYNSPLHF | TGCGCCAGCAGCCCACTAAGCTCCTATAATTCACCCCTCCACTTT
TRBJ2-7 | TRBV24-1 | NA | NA | CATRRGGRVYYEQYF | TGTGCCACCAGAAGGGGAGGCAGGGTCTACTACGAGCAGTACTTC
TRBJ2-3 | TRBV9 | NA | NA | CASSVVASTDTQYF | TGTGCCAGCAGCGTAGTAGCGAGCACAGATACGCAGTATTTT
TRBJ2-7 | TRBV9 | NA | NA | CASSVSQGPYEQYF | TGTGCCAGCAGCGTATCTCAGGGCCCCTACGAGCAGTACTTC
TRBJ1-1 | TRBV27 | NA | NA | CASLPTRMNTEAFF | TGTGCCAGCCTCCCGACTCGTATGAACACTGAAGCTTTCTTT
TRBJ2-2 | TRBV9 | NA | NA | CASSAFTGNTGELFF | TGTGCCAGCAGCGCCTTTACAGGGAACACCGGGGAGCTGTTTTTT
TRBJ2-7 | TRBV27 | once | TRBD1 | CASSSDRGPSYEQYF | TGTGCCAGCAGTTCTGACAGGGGTCCCTCCTACGAGCAGTACTTC
TRBJ2-2 | TRBV12-3/TRBV12-4 | NA | NA | CATTNTGELFF | TGTGCCACCACGAACACCGGGGAGCTGTTTTTT
TRBJ2-2 | TRBV5-1 | NA | TRBD2 | CASSPVAGGTGELFF | TGCGCCAGCAGCCCTGTAGCGGGAGGAACCGGGGAGCTGTTTTTT
TRBJ2-1 | TRBV12-5 | NA | TRBD1 | CASGLAGGEKNEQFF | TGTGCTAGTGGTTTGGCAGGGGGCGAGAAGAATGAGCAGTTCTTC
TRBJ1-5 | TRBV28 | NA | TRBD1 | CASRQLGTGSNQPQHF | TGTGCCAGCAGGCAGCTCGGGACAGGGTCTAATCAGCCCCAGCATTTT
TRBJ2-7 | TRBV9 | NA | TRBD2 | CASSGGTSPTYEQYF | TGTGCCAGCAGCGGCGGGACTAGCCCAACCTACGAGCAGTACTTC
TRBJ2-5 | TRBV21-1 | NA | NA | CASYRGAGQETQYF | TGTGCCAGCTACCGGGGGGCCGGTCAAGAGACCCAGTACTTC
TRBJ2-2 | TRBV7-9 | NA | NA | CASSLGLANTGELFF | TGTGCCAGCAGCTTAGGACTAGCGAACACCGGGGAGCTGTTTTTT
TRBJ2-2 | TRBV30 | NA | NA | CAWSRSRNTGELFF | TGTGCCTGGAGTAGGAGTCGGAACACCGGGGAGCTGTTTTTT